The sequence of this T cell receptor beta chain was determined in a study of technical replicates of blood from four donors. Germline V gives CDR1 SGHVS, CDR2 FQNEAQ. The CDR3 contains 15 residues. V shed 1 base and J shed 2 bases, with 8 bases lying between them. Sequencing was performed with immunoSEQ multiplex PCR; in TCRdb, only in-frame clones are kept and a portion is missing. The sample comprises about 15,000 clones, 80% to 90% of which are singletons, and more than 10% rests with the top ten. The sequence derives from a human donor in good health. Sequencing was carried out using PBMCs. V and J are TRBV7-8 and TRBJ2-2; D unclear. The CDR3 loop reads CASSLEATNTGELFF. In nucleotides, the CDR3 is TGTGCCAGCAGCTTAGAAGCCACCAACACCGGGGAGCTGTTTTTT.